Below, 13 T cell receptor beta chains from the same sample are listed, as sequenced in a study of blood T cell repertoires in COVID-19. TCRdb's table, derived via immunoSEQ multiplex PCR, lists solely in-frame clones and lacks some. The profile shows 120,000 to 150,000 clones, about 80% of them singletons. Sequencing was done on a sample of peripheral blood. These receptors originate from an elderly woman in a cohort sampled during active or convalescent COVID-19.

The chain carries TRBV19 and TRBJ1-2, with a possible D match to TRBD1 (5 bases). Trimming stripped 2 bases from V and 6 bases from J, with 10 bases between. This CDR3 contains 13 residues. Germline CDR1 and CDR2: LNHDA and SQIVND (reference sequence). The CDR3 nucleotides are TGTGCCAGTAGTATACGGGCCAGGGATGGCTACACCTTC. Amino acids: CASSIRARDGYTF.

J is TRBJ1-1 and V is TRBV7-9, with D possibly being TRBD1 (6 bases). Germline V gives CDR1 SEHNR, CDR2 FQNEAQ (reference sequence). This CDR3 region has 13 residues. The V gene lost 5 bases and the J gene lost 7 bases, with 14 bases spanning the gap. The CDR3 is CASSGGQRFEAFF. The CDR3 DNA sequence: TGTGCCAGCAGCGGCGGACAGCGTTTTGAAGCTTTCTTT.

The rearrangement links TRBV9 to TRBJ2-5; D may be TRBD1 (5 bases). Trimming removed 1 base at V and 5 bases at J, with 12 bases between. CDR3 length: 14 residues. Per germline, CDR1 SGDLS and CDR2 YYNGEE. CDR3 amino acids: CASSVIPGWETQYF. The CDR3, as DNA: TGTGCCAGCAGCGTAATCCCAGGGTGGGAGACCCAGTACTTC.

The gene calls are TRBV30 and TRBJ1-4; TRBD1 agrees at 9 bases. There are 14 residues in the CDR3. Unmatched junction bases numbered 4, after V lost 3 bases and J lost 5 bases. The V gene's germline CDR1 is GTSNPN and CDR2 SVGIG (reference sequence). CDR3 protein: CAWRQGTGNEKLFF. CDR3 DNA sequence: TGTGCCTGGAGGCAAGGGACAGGGAATGAAAAACTGTTTTTT.

The chain carries TRBV12-5 and TRBJ2-5, with 13 bases that match TRBD2. Looked up from germline, CDR1 is LGHNT and CDR2 is FRNRAP. Trimming cost V 2 bases and J 2 bases; bases outside gene matches: 2. There are 16 residues in the CDR3. The CDR3 here is CASGLTSGGEQETQYF. Here the CDR3 DNA reads TGTGCTAGTGGTTTGACTAGCGGGGGGGAGCAAGAGACCCAGTACTTC.

The chain links TRBV29-1 to TRBJ1-4; D ambiguous. The germline V gene has CDR1 SQVTM and CDR2 ANQGSEA. The CDR3 spans 14 residues. Written as DNA, the CDR3 is TGCAGTGGGAGTTACTCTTTTCCCTCAGAAAAACTGTTTTTT. It specifies CSGSYSFPSEKLFF.

J is TRBJ1-1 and V is TRBV18; D perhaps matches TRBD1 (6 bases). The CDR3 extends over 13 amino acids. Trimming took off 2 bases at V and 7 bases at J, with 11 bases between the two ends. Germline lookup yields CDR1 KGHSH and CDR2 LQKENI. DNA of the CDR3: TGTGCCAGCTCACCATCACAGGGCCTTGAAGCTTTCTTT. This codes for CASSPSQGLEAFF. The full variable domain, its missing parts supplied by reference TRBV18 and TRBJ1-1, is NAGVMQNPRHLVRRRGQEARLRCSPMKGHSHVYWYRQLPEEGLKFMVYLQKENIIDESGMPKERFSAEFPKEGPSILRIQQVVRGDSAAYFCASSPSQGLEAFFGQGTRLTVV.

The genes are TRBV27 and TRBJ2-5, with TRBD2 identical over 10 bases. The CDR3 loop spans 16 amino acids. Trimming cost V 5 bases and J 4 bases; bases outside gene matches: 10. Germline-derived CDR1 and CDR2 are MNHEY and SMNVEV (reference sequence). This chain's CDR3 is CASSRAVAGGPETQYF. Written as DNA, the CDR3 is TGTGCCAGCAGTCGGGCGGTAGCGGGGGGTCCAGAGACCCAGTACTTC.

The rearrangement links TRBV11-2 to TRBJ2-1, with TRBD2 identical over 10 bases. CDR1 SGHAT and CDR2 FQNNGV come from the germline V gene. The V gene end was trimmed by 0 bases and the J gene end by 7 bases; junction bases not matched to a gene: 0. The CDR3 runs 14 residues. In DNA, the CDR3 is TGTGCCAGCAGCTTAGAACTAGCGGGGAATGAGCAGTTCTTC. The encoded protein is CASSLELAGNEQFF.

This chain uses TRBV7-9 with TRBJ1-1; D gene unclear. Trimming cost V 2 bases and J 0 bases, with 10 bases left between them. CDR3 size: 15 residues. Germline V gene sequence: CDR1 SEHNR, CDR2 FQNEAQ (reference sequence). This chain's CDR3 is CASSLLSGLNTEAFF. Here the CDR3 DNA reads TGTGCCAGCAGCTTATTATCGGGGTTGAACACTGAAGCTTTCTTT.

The gene calls are TRBV9 and TRBJ1-4; D ambiguous. The CDR3 length is 14 residues. V lost 0 bases and J 5 bases, leaving 8 bases between the germline ends. Per the germline V gene, CDR1 is SGDLS and CDR2 is YYNGEE. The chain's CDR3 is CASSVEGVNEKLFF. CDR3 in DNA: TGTGCCAGCAGCGTAGAGGGAGTCAATGAAAAACTGTTTTTT.

This clone was recorded only once. The rearrangement links TRBV6-5 to TRBJ1-1, with 8 bases aligning to TRBD1. Trimming cost V 6 bases and J 5 bases; bases outside gene matches: 8. Looked up from germline, CDR1 is MNHEY and CDR2 is SVGAGI. CDR3 length: 14 amino acids. For the CDR3, the DNA is TGTGCCAGCAGGGAGGACAGGGTTCGAACTGAAGCTTTCTTT. Protein product: CASREDRVRTEAFF.

The J gene is TRBJ1-2, the V gene TRBV7-2; D ambiguous. The CDR3 loop spans 14 amino acids. The V gene's germline CDR1 is SGHTA and CDR2 FQGNSA. Trimming pared 1 base from V and 0 bases from J, leaving 6 bases between. DNA of the CDR3: TGTGCCAGCAGCTTAGAATTCTCTAACTATGGCTACACCTTC. Residues: CASSLEFSNYGYTF.